This TCR beta chain is from a study of shared clonotypes between healthy human individuals. CDR3 length: 15 amino acids. The germline V gene encodes CDR1 SGHKS and CDR2 YYEKEE (reference sequence). Trimming removed 0 bases from V and 6 bases from J, with 16 bases in between. TCRdb keeps only in-frame clones here, not all; method: immunoSEQ multiplex PCR. The repertoire consists of 2 million to 2.5 million clones, with around 92% occurring once and the leading ten covering roughly 0.34%. This receptor was obtained from a young man in good health. Some clones in this sample may be carry-over from other donors' samples. Sequenced material: naive CD4+ T cells from PBMCs. Subset defined: CD45RA+ positively selected. V and J are TRBV5-5 and TRBJ2-7; possible D gene TRBD2, 5 bases. DNA of the CDR3: TGTGCCAGCAGCTTGGCAACCCTCAGAGGAGGCGAGCAGTACTTC. This sequence encodes CASSLATLRGGEQYF.